The 20 T cell receptor beta chains below all came from one sample that was sequenced in a study of T cells in Graves' hyperthyroidism and ophthalmopathy (dated by TCRdb to the late 2010s). The method behind the library was multiplex PCR. The sample was run on an Illumina HiSeq 2000. The TCR beta CDR3 regions were amplified from RNA transcripts. A first-round RT-PCR of the TCR CDR3 used the HTBI primer set with the Qiagen OneStep RT-PCR kit. The public reads were run again by TCRdb, first through fastp at Q25 and then through MiXCR, and only productive beta chains were kept. CDR3 protein duplicates are merged, each entry listing the most common genes and DNA. This sample lists 200,000 to 250,000 distinct CDR3 sequences; around 17% were detected once. The biggest ten clones account for around 28% of the sample. Sequencing was carried out using blood. Receptors originate from a woman in her late teens or twenties with Graves' ophthalmopathy.

This clonotype showed up just a few times. V is TRBV19 and J is TRBJ2-3; D uncertain. Trimming removed 3 bases at V and 6 bases at J, with 10 bases between. The CDR3 covers 13 residues. Germline lookup yields CDR1 LNHDA and CDR2 SQIVND (reference sequence). CDR3 coding DNA: TGTGCCAGTAGTATTGGAAGACGGGATACGCAGTATTTT. Translation: CASSIGRRDTQYF.

As regards this clonotype: This may stem from a read error, because a much larger clone lies one nucleotide away. V and J are TRBV3-1 and TRBJ1-2, with 7 bases fitting TRBD1. Trimming at V came to 0 bases and at J to 8 bases, leaving 12 bases not matched to a gene. Germline assignment: CDR1 LGHDT and CDR2 YNNKEL (reference sequence). The CDR3 length is 16 residues. The chain's CDR3 is CASSQDRTGIVGGYTF. As DNA, the CDR3 is TGTGCCAGCAGCCAAGATCGGACAGGAATTGTGGGAGGCTACACCTTC.

The chain recombines TRBV11-2 with TRBJ1-2; D is perhaps TRBD1 (5 bases). The CDR3 sequence is 14 residues long. Trimming removed 6 bases at V and 1 base at J, with 12 bases between. CDR1 and CDR2 (germline): SGHAT, FQNNGV. This CDR3 is CASRPGHLNYGYTF. CDR3 sequence (DNA): TGTGCCAGCAGGCCCGGACATCTTAACTATGGCTACACCTTC.

The chain joins TRBV2 to TRBJ1-5; TRBD1 matches 10 bases. Germline V gives CDR1 SNHLY, CDR2 FYNNEI. The J segment lost 6 bases and the V segment lost 5 bases, leaving 4 bases of the junction unmatched. CDR3 length: 14 residues. The CDR3 sequence is CASSRDRGTQPQHF. As DNA, the CDR3 is TGTGCCAGCAGTAGGGACAGGGGCACTCAGCCCCAGCATTTT.

The chain couples TRBV19 to TRBJ2-1, with 11 bases lining up with TRBD2. Germline trimming cut 4 bases from V and 0 bases from J; bases unmatched to any gene: 14. CDR1 LNHDA and CDR2 SQIVND come from the germline V gene (reference sequence). CDR3 length: 20 amino acids. Here the CDR3 reads CASSTPGGLAGRSSYNEQFF. The CDR3 bases are TGTGCCAGTAGTACCCCCGGTGGACTAGCGGGCCGAAGCTCCTACAATGAGCAGTTCTTC.

This clonotype was seen ten or more times. The V and J genes are TRBV27 and TRBJ2-1, with TRBD1 matching 8 bases. This CDR3 spans 15 amino acids. Germline V gene sequence: CDR1 MNHEY, CDR2 SMNVEV (reference sequence). V dropped 6 bases and J dropped 1; count of bases not matched to a gene: 5. The CDR3 nucleotides read TGTGCCAGCAGCCCAGGGGGCCTGTCCTACAATGAGCAGTTCTTC. Translation gives CASSPGGLSYNEQFF.

This clonotype was picked up a small number of times. The chain joins TRBV7-8 to TRBJ1-1, with 7 nucleotides matching TRBD1. With V trimmed by 4 bases and J by 0 bases, 11 bases remained unmatched. CDR3 length: 17 amino acids. The germline V gene encodes CDR1 SGHVS and CDR2 FQNEAQ. As DNA, the CDR3 is TGTGCCAGCAGCTCCCCACCGACAGGGCTGATGAACACTGAAGCTTTCTTT. Protein product: CASSSPPTGLMNTEAFF.

This clonotype was found many times. V and J are TRBV3-1 and TRBJ2-5; D unresolved. Trimming left V 4 bases short and J 6 bases short, with 12 bases between. Germline loops: CDR1 LGHDT, CDR2 YNNKEL (reference sequence). The CDR3 is 13 amino acids. The CDR3 loop is CASSRVPGQTQYF. CDR3 sequence (DNA): TGTGCCAGCAGCCGTGTCCCTGGTCAGACCCAGTACTTC.

This clonotype has ten or more counts. The rearrangement links TRBV6-7 to TRBJ1-2; D gene uncertain. TRBV6-7 is reported as an ORF; its role is uncertain. The germline V and J ends were trimmed by 4 bases and 4 bases, with 13 bases remaining between them. The CDR3 consists of 14 residues. CDR3 amino acids: CASSSGRFPYGYTF. The CDR3 region has the DNA TGTGCCAGCAGTTCCGGACGCTTCCCCTATGGCTACACCTTC.

The V call is TRBV12-3 or TRBV12-4, the J call TRBJ2-3, with 9 positions matching TRBD2. J lost 2 bases, V lost 1 base, and 4 bases had no gene match. The CDR3 has 16 residues. The CDR3, as DNA: TGTGCCAGCAGTTTAGGGTCTAGCGGGACCACAGATACGCAGTATTTT. Translating it yields CASSLGSSGTTDTQYF.

Many counts were recorded for this clonotype. V is TRBV4-1 and J is TRBJ1-5; 8 bases are shared with TRBD1. The CDR3 totals 14 residues. Germline CDR1 and CDR2: MGHRA and YSYEKL. Trimming took 3 bases from V and 5 from J; bases not matched to a gene: 3. CDR3 nucleotide sequence: TGCGCCAGCAGCCAGGTGACAGGGGATCAGCCCCAGCATTTT. Translated, it gives CASSQVTGDQPQHF.

DNA for the CDR3: TGTGCCAGCAGCCAATCGCTAGCGGGAGACGAGCAGTTCTTC. Translated: CASSQSLAGDEQFF. The chain employs TRBV3-2 and TRBJ2-1; the table's D gene call, TRBD2, was not cross checked with the DNA. TRBV3-2 is labeled a pseudogene. The CDR3 sequence is 14 residues long.

This clonotype occurred many times. This sequence joins TRBV10-1 and TRBJ2-1; 7 bases agree with TRBD2. The trim removed 2 bases at V and 4 bases at J, leaving 8 bases unmatched. This CDR3 region has 16 residues. CDR1 is WNHNN and CDR2 is SYGVQD in the germline V gene (reference sequence). CDR3: CASSEGGTGGYNEQFF. The CDR3 region has the DNA TGCGCCAGCAGTGAGGGTGGGACGGGGGGTTACAATGAGCAGTTCTTC.

This clonotype came up many times. The chain has TRBV11-1 and TRBJ2-7; TRBD1 agrees at 7 bases. The CDR3 has 14 amino acids. The junction had 8 bases not matched to a gene; V was cut back by 6 bases and J by 3 bases. Germline CDR1 SGHAT, CDR2 FQDESV (reference sequence). The CDR3 coding sequence is TGTGCCAGCAGTTACCGGGACAGATTCTACGAGCAGTACTTC. This sequence encodes CASSYRDRFYEQYF.

This clonotype was recorded at least ten times. The chain has TRBV20-1 and TRBJ1-2; TRBD1 matches 7 bases. The CDR3 totals 15 residues. With V trimmed by 3 bases and J by 0 bases, 7 bases remained unmatched. CDR1 and CDR2 from the germline V gene are DFQATT and SNEGSKA (reference sequence). CDR3 loop: CSASFGTAANYGYTF. For the CDR3, the DNA is TGCAGTGCTAGTTTTGGGACAGCAGCTAACTATGGCTACACCTTC.

This clonotype was recorded many times. The rearrangement uses TRBV20-1 and TRBJ2-7; 8 nucleotides line up with TRBD1. CDR3 size: 16 residues. J was trimmed by 7 bases and V by 0 bases; bases with no gene match: 14. CDR1 and CDR2 from the germline V gene are DFQATT and SNEGSKA (reference sequence). The CDR3, as DNA: TGCAGTGCTAGAGATCTCCAGGGGGCGATCCCCTGGGAGCAGTACTTC. Protein: CSARDLQGAIPWEQYF.

In its sample, this clonotype was seen many times. The rearrangement uses TRBV6-1 and TRBJ1-2, with D possibly matching TRBD1 (5 bases). Trimming removed 4 bases from V and 4 bases from J, with 13 bases in between. The CDR3 runs to 14 residues. Germline V gene sequence: CDR1 MNHNS, CDR2 SASEGT. The CDR3, as DNA: TGTGCCAGCAGTGTTCTCCAGGGTAGCTATGGCTACACCTTC. Its translation: CASSVLQGSYGYTF.

The chain links TRBV2 to TRBJ2-5, with 11 bases identical to TRBD2. The CDR3 sequence is 15 residues long. Germline CDR1 and CDR2: SNHLY and FYNNEI. The V segment lost 4 bases and the J segment 5 bases; nucleotides outside the gene matches: 6. CDR3 residues: CASSGGLAGKETQYF. DNA of the CDR3: TGTGCCAGCAGTGGCGGACTAGCGGGCAAGGAGACCCAGTACTTC.

This clonotype was seen many times. The chain couples TRBV29-1 to TRBJ2-1, with 8 bases aligning to TRBD2. Per germline, CDR1 SQVTM and CDR2 ANQGSEA. There are 15 residues in the CDR3. V was pared by 4 bases and J by 7 bases, with 12 bases of the junction left unmatched. The CDR3: CSVGIFMGLVNEQFF. In DNA, the CDR3 is TGCAGCGTTGGAATCTTCATGGGACTAGTAAATGAGCAGTTCTTC.

The chain carries TRBV28 and TRBJ2-5, with 13 bases fitting TRBD2. CDR1 and CDR2 from the germline V gene are MDHEN and SYDVKM. V gave up 7 bases and J gave up 1 base; unmatched junction bases: 18. The CDR3 runs 20 residues. CDR3 bases: TGTGCCAGCAACCCAACGGTGAGGACTAGCGGGGGCCCTGTCCAAGAGACCCAGTACTTC. Its translation: CASNPTVRTSGGPVQETQYF.